The 24 T cell receptor beta chains given below trace back to one sample, sequenced in a study of CD8+CD57+ T cells in acquired aplastic anemia. CD8+CD57+ cell expansion, shown by flow cytometry, had occurred in the patients selected for sequencing. Investigators profiled TCR beta VDJ and CDR3 from genomic DNA template. TCRdb independently ran MiXCR on the reads; one entry per CDR3 protein. The sample contains 150,000 to 200,000 distinct CDR3 sequences, 63% of which appear only once. The material sequenced was sorted CD4+, CD8+, or CD8+CD57+ T cells (not recorded which) from PBMCs. These receptors all stem from a human donor with aplastic anemia.

This clonotype was seen a single time. The gene calls are TRBV4-2 and TRBJ2-4; 9 bases map to TRBD2. The CDR3 extends over 16 amino acids. The trim removed 0 bases at V and 3 bases at J, leaving 3 bases unmatched. Germline CDR1 and CDR2: LGHNA and YNFKEQ. The CDR3 region has the DNA TGTGCCAGCAGCCAAGAGTCTAGCGGGGTCAAAAACATTCAGTACTTC. Its translation: CASSQESSGVKNIQYF.

The chain has TRBV7-8 and TRBJ2-1; 9 bases align to TRBD2. Trimming removed 1 base from V and 3 bases from J; junction bases left unmatched: 4. The V gene's germline CDR1 is SGHVS and CDR2 FQNEAQ. There are 16 residues in the CDR3. The CDR3 sequence: CASSLGRGGLYNEQFF. DNA of the CDR3: TGTGCCAGCAGCTTAGGGCGGGGGGGCCTCTACAATGAGCAGTTCTTC. Full variable domain (missing parts from reference TRBV7-8 and TRBJ2-1): GAGVSQSPRYKVAKRGQDVALRCDPISGHVSLFWYQQALGQGPEFLTYFQNEAQLDKSGLPSDRFFAERPEGSVSTLKIQRTQQEDSAVYLCASSLGRGGLYNEQFFGPGTRLTVL.

V and J are TRBV29-1 and TRBJ1-1, with D uncertain. This CDR3 is 10 amino acids long. Trimming removed 5 bases at V and 3 bases at J, with 4 bases between. Looked up from germline, CDR1 is SQVTM and CDR2 is ANQGSEA. CDR3 nucleotide sequence: TGCAGCGTTTCTCACACTGAAGCTTTCTTT. Translated: CSVSHTEAFF.

This chain uses TRBV7-8 with TRBJ1-2; 9 nucleotides line up with TRBD1. With V trimmed by 3 bases and J by 3 bases, 2 bases remained unmatched. Germline V gene sequence: CDR1 SGHVS, CDR2 FQNEAQ. The CDR3 totals 14 residues. CDR3 region: CASSLRQGDYGYTF. In DNA form, the CDR3 reads TGTGCCAGCAGCTTGAGACAGGGGGACTATGGCTACACCTTC.

This clonotype was detected a few times. The chain links TRBV24-1 to TRBJ2-3, with D tentatively TRBD1 (6 bases). The germline V gene encodes CDR1 KGHDR and CDR2 SFDVKD. CDR3 size: 14 residues. V was trimmed by 6 bases and J by 0 bases, leaving 9 bases between them. The chain's CDR3 is CATSIGTSTDTQYF. In nucleotides, the CDR3 is TGTGCCACCAGTATCGGGACAAGCACAGATACGCAGTATTTT.

This clonotype has a single count. This chain uses TRBV2 with TRBJ1-1, with D perhaps matching TRBD1 (6 bases). CDR1 SNHLY and CDR2 FYNNEI come from the germline V gene. V was pared by 7 bases and J by 3 bases, with 15 bases between. There are 14 residues in the CDR3. CDR3 DNA: TGTGCCAGCACAGGGGCGGCGGGGCACACTGAAGCTTTCTTT. Protein product: CASTGAAGHTEAFF. Looking up the rest from reference TRBV2 and TRBJ1-1 gives the full variable domain: EPEVTQTPSHQVTQMGQEVILRCVPISNHLYFYWYRQILGQKVEFLVSFYNNEISEKSEIFDDQFSVERPDGSNFTLKIRSTKLEDSAMYFCASTGAAGHTEAFFGQGTRLTVV.

There are many counts of this clonotype. The chain has TRBV6-5 and TRBJ1-4; D perhaps matches TRBD1 (5 bases). This CDR3 has 15 residues. Trimming cost V 5 bases and J 3 bases, with 13 bases left between them. The germline CDR1 and CDR2 sequences are MNHEY and SVGAGI. The DNA of the CDR3 is TGTGCCAGCAGTCCCTTTCCGGGGGCTAATGAAAAACTGTTTTTT. It encodes CASSPFPGANEKLFF.

This chain uses TRBV7-9 with TRBJ1-1, with 7 bases aligning to TRBD1. The CDR3 contains 17 residues. Germline V CDR1 and CDR2: SEHNR, FQNEAQ (reference sequence). The V gene end was trimmed by 0 bases and the J gene end by 2 bases; junction bases not matched to a gene: 9. CDR3 loop: CASSLADRVGDNTEAFF. Here the CDR3 DNA reads TGTGCCAGCAGCTTAGCCGACAGGGTAGGGGATAACACTGAAGCTTTCTTT.

The CDR3: CASSPSALAGVGEQYF. CDR3 in DNA: TGTGCCAGCAGCCCCTCGGCCCTAGCGGGAGTTGGCGAGCAGTACTTC. V is TRBV7-3 and J is TRBJ2-7; 10 bases are shared with TRBD2. V dropped 5 bases and J dropped 6; count of bases not matched to a gene: 13. Germline assignment: CDR1 SGHTA and CDR2 FQGTGA. The CDR3 consists of 16 residues. The complete variable domain, with remaining parts taken from reference TRBV7-3 and TRBJ2-7, reads GAGVSQTPSNKVTEKGKYVELRCDPISGHTALYWYRQSLGQGPEFLIYFQGTGAADDSGLPNDRFFAVRPEGSVSTLKIQRTERGDSAVYLCASSPSALAGVGEQYFGPGTRLTVT.

This rearrangement joins TRBV11-2 to TRBJ2-5, with a weak D call TRBD1 (5 bases). Germline CDR1 reads SGHAT; CDR2 reads FQNNGV. The CDR3 has 12 residues. Between the trimmed V and J ends, which lost 10 bases and 7 bases, there was a span of 16 bases. Written as DNA, the CDR3 is TGTGCCATACACGAAACCACAGGGACCCAGTACTTC. Residues: CAIHETTGTQYF.

The rearrangement joins TRBV7-8 to TRBJ2-2; D gene uncertain. V gave up 1 base and J gave up 6 bases, with 6 bases separating them. Germline V gene lookup returns CDR1 SGHVS and CDR2 FQNEAQ. This CDR3 has 13 residues. The CDR3 sequence: CASSLESAGELFF. CDR3 DNA sequence: TGTGCCAGCAGCTTAGAATCCGCCGGGGAGCTGTTTTTT.

The gene calls are TRBV29-1 and TRBJ2-3; 8 bases align to TRBD1. Losses at the gene ends were 6 bases for V and 1 base for J; bases not matched to a gene: 6. CDR1 is SQVTM and CDR2 is ANQGSEA in the germline V gene. This CDR3 comprises 14 residues. The CDR3 DNA reads TGCAGCGTCCTTGGGACAGGCCGCACAGATACGCAGTATTTT. Translating it yields CSVLGTGRTDTQYF.

The rearrangement joins TRBV6-2 or TRBV6-3 to TRBJ2-7, with 7 positions matching TRBD1. The CDR3 covers 11 residues. Germline CDR1 MNHEY, CDR2 SVGEGT. With 4 bases clipped from V and 9 bases from J, the junction kept 3 bases outside the gene matches. The DNA of the CDR3 is TGTGCCAGCAGTTCCGGACAGGCGCAGTACTTC. Encoded protein: CASSSGQAQYF.

This clonotype was seen more than once but under ten times. The chain has TRBV7-3 and TRBJ1-5; D gene uncertain. There are 11 residues in the CDR3. The germline gives CDR1 SGHTA, CDR2 FQGTGA. V lost 5 bases and J 4 bases, leaving 3 bases between the germline ends. The CDR3 loop reads CASSRNQPQHF. The CDR3 region has the DNA TGTGCCAGCAGCAGGAATCAGCCCCAGCATTTT.

This clonotype has a count of ten or more. The J gene is TRBJ2-2, the V gene TRBV7-9; D might be TRBD2 (5 bases). Trimming stripped 5 bases from V and 6 bases from J, with 7 bases between. CDR3 size: 12 residues. In germline, CDR1 is SEHNR, CDR2 FQNEAQ (reference sequence). In DNA, the CDR3 is TGTGCCAGCAGCAGGACTTCCGGGGAGCTGTTTTTT. Protein product: CASSRTSGELFF.

The V and J genes are TRBV7-3 and TRBJ2-7, with 10 bases that match TRBD2. CDR1 and CDR2 (germline): SGHTA, FQGTGA. J gave up 5 bases and V 5 bases, and 9 bases lay outside the gene matches. The CDR3 totals 15 residues. CDR3 sequence: CASSPGTSVLDEQYF. The CDR3 nucleotides read TGTGCCAGCAGCCCAGGGACTAGCGTCCTTGACGAGCAGTACTTC.

The chain joins TRBV25-1 to TRBJ2-7, with no clear D. The CDR3 covers 14 residues. CDR1 and CDR2 (germline): MGHDK, SYGVNS. Trimming stripped 0 bases from V and 0 bases from J, with 6 bases between. For the CDR3, the DNA is TGTGCCAGCAGTGAATACTATAACTCCTACGAGCAGTACTTC. Translation gives CASSEYYNSYEQYF.

In the case of this clonotype: A junction boundary mismatches the germline segment, possibly from a read error. The chain joins TRBV20-1 to TRBJ2-7; 9 nucleotides agree with TRBD1. The CDR3 is made up of 13 amino acids. Germline V gene lookup returns CDR1 DFQATT and CDR2 SNEGSKA (reference sequence). CDR3 protein: CSARDRGRNEQYF. The CDR3 DNA is TGCAGTGCTCGAGACAGGGGGAGAAACGAGCAGTACTTC.

This chain joins TRBV4-3 and TRBJ2-7; D gene uncertain. V was trimmed by 4 bases and J by 4 bases, leaving 17 bases between them. The CDR3 runs 15 residues. Per germline, CDR1 LGHNA and CDR2 YSLEER. The CDR3 DNA reads as TGCGCCAGCAGCCGACACGATACCTTAGAATACGAGCAGTACTTC. Protein: CASSRHDTLEYEQYF.

The V and J genes are TRBV2 and TRBJ2-3; TRBD2 agrees at 12 bases. Germline V gene data show CDR1 as SNHLY and CDR2 as FYNNEI. The CDR3 length is 17 residues. The trim removed 6 bases at V and 6 bases at J, leaving 13 bases unmatched. For the CDR3, the DNA is TGTGCCAGCAGCGTGGGCCCCCTAGCGGGGGGGCTTGATACGCAGTATTTT. Translated: CASSVGPLAGGLDTQYF.

Worth noting for this clonotype: At one boundary the junction diverges from the germline segment, which might be a read error. The V and J genes are TRBV7-3 and TRBJ2-1; 8 nucleotides agree with TRBD2. Germline CDR1 and CDR2: SGHTA and FQGTGA. This CDR3 is 15 amino acids long. In nucleotides, the CDR3 is TGTGCCAGCAGTCGTTCTAGCGGGTCGTACAATGAGCAGCTCTTC. Its protein product is CASSRSSGSYNEQLF.

This chain links TRBV19 with TRBJ1-2, with TRBD1 matching 8 bases. Germline-derived CDR1 and CDR2 are LNHDA and SQIVND (reference sequence). This CDR3 comprises 13 residues. Trimming cost V 5 bases and J 7 bases; bases outside gene matches: 6. CDR3 DNA sequence: TGTGCCAGTAGTGTCAACGACAGGGGTGGCTACACCTTC. Its protein product is CASSVNDRGGYTF.

This clonotype was seen only a few times. V is TRBV7-2 and J is TRBJ2-7, with TRBD2 matching over 7 bases. This CDR3 has 14 residues. Trimming at V came to 1 base and at J to 5 bases, leaving 5 bases not matched to a gene. Germline CDR1 SGHTA, CDR2 FQGNSA. This chain's CDR3 is CASSLVVRGDEQYF. The DNA for the CDR3 is TGTGCCAGCAGCTTAGTCGTCCGGGGGGACGAGCAGTACTTC. Together with reference TRBV7-2 and TRBJ2-7, the CDR3 gives the full variable domain: GAGVSQSPSNKVTEKGKDVELRCDPISGHTALYWYRQSLGQGLEFLIYFQGNSAPDKSGLPSDRFSAERTGGSVSTLTIQRTQQEDSAVYLCASSLVVRGDEQYFGPGTRLTVT.

At least ten counts were recorded for this clonotype. The V and J genes are TRBV19 and TRBJ1-4; perhaps TRBD1 as D (5 bases). This CDR3 contains 17 residues. Germline values: CDR1 LNHDA, CDR2 SQIVND (reference sequence). V lost 3 bases and J 0 bases, leaving 14 bases between the germline ends. The CDR3 here is CASSIYSGAATNEKLFF. The CDR3 DNA sequence: TGTGCCAGTAGTATCTACTCTGGGGCAGCAACTAATGAAAAACTGTTTTTT.